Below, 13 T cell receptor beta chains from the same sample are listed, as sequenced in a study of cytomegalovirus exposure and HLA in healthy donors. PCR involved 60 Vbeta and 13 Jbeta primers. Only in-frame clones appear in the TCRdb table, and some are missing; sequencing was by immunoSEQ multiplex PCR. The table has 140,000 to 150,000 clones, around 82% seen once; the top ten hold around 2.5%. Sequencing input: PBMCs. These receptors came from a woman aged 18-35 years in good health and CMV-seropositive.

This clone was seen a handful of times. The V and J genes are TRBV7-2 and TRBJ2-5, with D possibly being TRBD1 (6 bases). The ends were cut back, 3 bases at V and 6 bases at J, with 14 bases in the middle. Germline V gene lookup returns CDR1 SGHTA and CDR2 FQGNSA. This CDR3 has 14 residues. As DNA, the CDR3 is TGTGCCAGCAGCTTTTTGGGGGCCGAACAGACCCAGTACTTC. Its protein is CASSFLGAEQTQYF.

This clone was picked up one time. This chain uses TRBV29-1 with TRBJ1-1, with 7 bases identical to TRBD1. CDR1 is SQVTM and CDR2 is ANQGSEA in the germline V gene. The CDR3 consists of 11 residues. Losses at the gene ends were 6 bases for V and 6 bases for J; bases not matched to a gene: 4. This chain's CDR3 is CSVTGMAEAFF. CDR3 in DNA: TGCAGCGTGACAGGGATGGCTGAAGCTTTCTTT.

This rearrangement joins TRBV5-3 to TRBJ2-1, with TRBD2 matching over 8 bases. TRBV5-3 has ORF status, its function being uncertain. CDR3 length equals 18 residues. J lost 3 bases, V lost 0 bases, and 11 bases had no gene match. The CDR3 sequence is CARSLVLAGMSFYNEQFF. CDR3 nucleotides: TGTGCCAGAAGCTTGGTATTAGCGGGGATGAGCTTCTACAATGAGCAGTTCTTC.

The CDR3 protein is CASSFPGGGQETQYF. The CDR3 DNA is TGTGCCAGCAGCTTCCCAGGGGGCGGGCAAGAGACCCAGTACTTC. This sequence joins TRBV5-5 and TRBJ2-5, with TRBD1 matching over 8 bases. CDR1 and CDR2 (germline): SGHKS, YYEKEE (reference sequence). V was pared by 2 bases and J by 2 bases, with 5 bases of the junction left unmatched. The CDR3 loop spans 15 amino acids.

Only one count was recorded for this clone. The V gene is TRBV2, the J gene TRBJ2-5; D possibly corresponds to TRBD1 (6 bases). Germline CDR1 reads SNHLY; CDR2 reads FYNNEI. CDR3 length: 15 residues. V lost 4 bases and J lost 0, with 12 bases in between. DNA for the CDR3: TGTGCCAGCAGTGCCGTGGGGGCTGACCAAGAGACCCAGTACTTC. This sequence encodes CASSAVGADQETQYF.

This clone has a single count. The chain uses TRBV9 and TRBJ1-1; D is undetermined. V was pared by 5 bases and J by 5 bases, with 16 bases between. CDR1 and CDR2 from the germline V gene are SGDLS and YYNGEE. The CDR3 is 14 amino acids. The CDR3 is CASRSIIPGTEAFF. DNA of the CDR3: TGTGCCAGCAGGTCGATCATCCCCGGGACTGAAGCTTTCTTT.

CDR3 sequence reads: CASSPFSGVSGEAFF. The CDR3 coding sequence is TGTGCCAGTAGTCCCTTCTCAGGGGTCTCGGGAGAAGCTTTCTTT. V is TRBV19 and J is TRBJ1-1, with D possibly TRBD1 on 6 matching bases. Trimming shortened V by 5 bases and J by 8 bases, and 21 bases separated the two germline ends. The germline V gene has CDR1 LNHDA and CDR2 SQIVND (reference sequence). There are 15 residues in the CDR3. The full variable domain, rest sourced from reference TRBV19 and TRBJ1-1, is DGGITQSPKYLFRKEGQNVTLSCEQNLNHDAMYWYRQDPGQGLRLIYYSQIVNDFQKGDIAEGYSVSREKKESFPLTVTSAQKNPTAFYLCASSPFSGVSGEAFFGQGTRLTVV.

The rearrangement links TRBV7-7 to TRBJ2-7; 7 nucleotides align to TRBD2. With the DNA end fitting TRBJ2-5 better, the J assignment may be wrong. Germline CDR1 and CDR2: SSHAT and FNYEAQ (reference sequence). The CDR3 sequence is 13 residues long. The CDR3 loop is CASSWTRGETQYF. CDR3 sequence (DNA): TGTGCCAGCAGCTGGACTAGAGGGGAGACCCAGTACTTC.

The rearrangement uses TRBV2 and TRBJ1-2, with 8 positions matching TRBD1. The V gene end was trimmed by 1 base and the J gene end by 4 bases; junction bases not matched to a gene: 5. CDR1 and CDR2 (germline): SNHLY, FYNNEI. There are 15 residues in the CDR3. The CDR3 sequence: CASSEGRQGAYGYTF. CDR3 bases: TGTGCCAGCAGTGAAGGTCGGCAGGGGGCCTATGGCTACACCTTC.

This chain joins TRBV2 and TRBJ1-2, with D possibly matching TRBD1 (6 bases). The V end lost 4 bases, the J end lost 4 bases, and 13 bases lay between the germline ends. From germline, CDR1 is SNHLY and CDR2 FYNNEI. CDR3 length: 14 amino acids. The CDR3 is CASSVWGPGYGYTF. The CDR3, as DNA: TGTGCCAGCAGTGTTTGGGGGCCCGGCTATGGCTACACCTTC.

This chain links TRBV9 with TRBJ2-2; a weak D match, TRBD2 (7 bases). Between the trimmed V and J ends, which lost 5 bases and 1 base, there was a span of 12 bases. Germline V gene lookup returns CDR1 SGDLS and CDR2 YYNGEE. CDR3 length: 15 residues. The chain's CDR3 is CASRAGAGNTGELFF. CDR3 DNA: TGTGCCAGCAGGGCGGGGGCGGGGAACACCGGGGAGCTGTTTTTT.

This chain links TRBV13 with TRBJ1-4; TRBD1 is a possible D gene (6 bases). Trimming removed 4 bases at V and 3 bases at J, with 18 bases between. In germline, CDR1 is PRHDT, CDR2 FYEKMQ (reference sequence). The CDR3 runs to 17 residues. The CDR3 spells CASSSRGYGRPNEKLFF. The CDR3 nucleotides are TGTGCCAGCAGCTCTAGGGGGTACGGGCGTCCTAATGAAAAACTGTTTTTT. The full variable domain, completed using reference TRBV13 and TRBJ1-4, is AAGVIQSPRHLIKEKRETATLKCYPIPRHDTVYWYQQGPGQDPQFLISFYEKMQSDKGSIPDRFSAQQFSDYHSELNMSSLELGDSALYFCASSSRGYGRPNEKLFFGSGTQLSVL.

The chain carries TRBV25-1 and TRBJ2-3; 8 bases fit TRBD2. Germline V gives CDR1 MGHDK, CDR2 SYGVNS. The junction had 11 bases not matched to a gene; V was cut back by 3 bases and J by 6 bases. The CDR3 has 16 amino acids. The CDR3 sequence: CASSDPLAGWTDTQYF. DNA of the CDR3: TGTGCCAGCAGTGACCCCTTAGCGGGGTGGACCGATACGCAGTATTTT.